These T cell receptor beta chains were read from a single sample in a study of cytomegalovirus exposure and HLA in healthy donors. Assay used: immunoSEQ multiplex PCR; TCRdb lists only in-frame clones, some missing. The table lists about 98,000 clones, around nine tenths of them singletons. The sequenced material came from PBMCs. These receptor sequences come from a woman aged 25-40 years in good health and CMV-seronegative. CDR3s include the opening cysteine and the closing phenylalanine or tryptophan.

j_call cdr3_length v_call cdr3_aa
TRBJ1-2 17 TRBV18 CASSPRYQGGASWGYTF
TRBJ2-3 14 TRBV7-9 CASSLRAGSDTQYF
TRBJ1-2 14 TRBV10-3 CAISELTGLGGYTF
TRBJ1-1 15 TRBV19 CASSMLRGGTTEAFF
TRBJ2-1 12 TRBV6-1 CASTGLANEQFF
TRBJ1-1 15 TRBV9 CASSVGTLGATEAFF
TRBJ2-5 13 TRBV9 CASSRSGGETQYF
TRBJ1-2 16 TRBV7-2 CASSSEPGQGARGYTF
TRBJ2-1 16 TRBV7-8 CASSFTQASSYNEQFF
TRBJ1-2 14 TRBV29-1 CSVEGTPSNYGYTF
TRBJ1-2 13 TRBV29-1 CSVSRGAQNGYTF